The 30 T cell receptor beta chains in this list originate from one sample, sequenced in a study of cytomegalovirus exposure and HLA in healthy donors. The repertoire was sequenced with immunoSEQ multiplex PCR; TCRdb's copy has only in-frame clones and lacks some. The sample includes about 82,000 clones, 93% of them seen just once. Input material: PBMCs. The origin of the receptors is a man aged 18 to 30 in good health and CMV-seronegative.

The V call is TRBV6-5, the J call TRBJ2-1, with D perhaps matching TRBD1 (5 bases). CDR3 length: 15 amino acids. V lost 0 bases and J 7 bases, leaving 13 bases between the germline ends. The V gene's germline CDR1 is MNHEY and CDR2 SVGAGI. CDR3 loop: CASSYSSQGTNEQFF. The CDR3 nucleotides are TGTGCCAGCAGTTACTCGTCCCAGGGCACGAATGAGCAGTTCTTC.

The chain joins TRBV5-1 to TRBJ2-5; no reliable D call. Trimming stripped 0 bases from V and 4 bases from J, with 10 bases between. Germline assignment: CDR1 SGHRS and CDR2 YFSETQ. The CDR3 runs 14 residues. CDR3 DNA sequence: TGCGCCAGCAGCTTGGGGGCCTTTTCAGAGACCCAGTACTTC. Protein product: CASSLGAFSETQYF.

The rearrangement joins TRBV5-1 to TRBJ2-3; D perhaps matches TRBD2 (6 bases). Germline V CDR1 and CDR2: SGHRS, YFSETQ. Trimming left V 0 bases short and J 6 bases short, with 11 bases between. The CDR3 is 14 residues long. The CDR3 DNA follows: TGCGCCAGCAGCTTGGAACTAGCTAGGGATACGCAGTATTTT. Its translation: CASSLELARDTQYF.

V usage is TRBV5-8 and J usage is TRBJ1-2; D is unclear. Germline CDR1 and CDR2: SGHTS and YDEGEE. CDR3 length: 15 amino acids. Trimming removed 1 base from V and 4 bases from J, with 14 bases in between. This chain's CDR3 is CASSLLQRQFYGYTF. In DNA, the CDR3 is TGTGCCAGCAGCTTGCTCCAGCGTCAATTCTATGGCTACACCTTC.

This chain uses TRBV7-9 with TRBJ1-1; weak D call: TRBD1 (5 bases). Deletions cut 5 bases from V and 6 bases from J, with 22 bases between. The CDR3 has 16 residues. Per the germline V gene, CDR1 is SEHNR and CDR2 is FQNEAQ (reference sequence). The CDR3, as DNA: TGTGCCAGCAGCATTTACCCAGGGTCCAGTCCTCCTGAAGCTTTCTTT. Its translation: CASSIYPGSSPPEAFF.

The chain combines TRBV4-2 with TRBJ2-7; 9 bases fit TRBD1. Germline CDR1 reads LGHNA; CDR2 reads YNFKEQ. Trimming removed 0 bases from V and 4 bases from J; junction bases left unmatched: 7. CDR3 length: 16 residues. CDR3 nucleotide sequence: TGTGCCAGCAGCCAAGAAACGGCGACAGGGGGATACGAGCAGTACTTC. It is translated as CASSQETATGGYEQYF.

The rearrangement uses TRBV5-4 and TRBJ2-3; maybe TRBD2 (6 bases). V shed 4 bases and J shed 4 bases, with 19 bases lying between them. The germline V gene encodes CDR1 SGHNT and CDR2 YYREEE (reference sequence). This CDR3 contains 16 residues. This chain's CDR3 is CASSTGGSFPADTQYF. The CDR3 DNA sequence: TGTGCCAGCAGCACCGGGGGTAGTTTCCCGGCAGATACGCAGTATTTT.

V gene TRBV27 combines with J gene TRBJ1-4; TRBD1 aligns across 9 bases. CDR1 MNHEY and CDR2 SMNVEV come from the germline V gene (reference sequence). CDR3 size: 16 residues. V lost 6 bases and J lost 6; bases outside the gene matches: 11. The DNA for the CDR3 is TGTGCCAGCAGACGCGTATACAGGGGGCCTTATGAAAAACTGTTTTTT. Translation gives CASRRVYRGPYEKLFF.

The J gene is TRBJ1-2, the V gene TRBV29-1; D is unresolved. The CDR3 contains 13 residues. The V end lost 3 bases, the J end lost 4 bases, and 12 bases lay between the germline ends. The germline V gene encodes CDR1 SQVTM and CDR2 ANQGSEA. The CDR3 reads CSVDARDTYGYTF. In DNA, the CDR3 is TGCAGCGTTGATGCTCGGGATACCTATGGCTACACCTTC.

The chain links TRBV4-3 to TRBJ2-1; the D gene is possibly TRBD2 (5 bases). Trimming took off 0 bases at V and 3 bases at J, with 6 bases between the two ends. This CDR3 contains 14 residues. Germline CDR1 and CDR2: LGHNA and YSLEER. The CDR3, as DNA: TGCGCCAGCAGCCAAGATGCGGGCTACAATGAGCAGTTCTTC. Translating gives CASSQDAGYNEQFF.

DNA for the CDR3: TGTGCCAGCAGAGGGGACAGCGGTAATGAAAAACTGTTTTTT. Amino acid sequence: CASRGDSGNEKLFF. The chain links TRBV6-6 to TRBJ1-4, with 7 bases aligning to TRBD1. After removal of 6 bases from V and 4 bases from J, the junction contained 5 bases not matched to a gene. The CDR3 is made up of 14 amino acids. Germline assignment: CDR1 MNHNY and CDR2 SVGAGI (reference sequence).

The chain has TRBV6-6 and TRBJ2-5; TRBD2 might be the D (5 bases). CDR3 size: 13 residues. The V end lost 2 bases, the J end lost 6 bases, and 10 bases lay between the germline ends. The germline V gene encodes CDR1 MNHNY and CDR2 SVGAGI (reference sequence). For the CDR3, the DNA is TGTGCCAGCAGTTACGGGAGCGATCAGACCCAGTACTTC. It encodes CASSYGSDQTQYF.

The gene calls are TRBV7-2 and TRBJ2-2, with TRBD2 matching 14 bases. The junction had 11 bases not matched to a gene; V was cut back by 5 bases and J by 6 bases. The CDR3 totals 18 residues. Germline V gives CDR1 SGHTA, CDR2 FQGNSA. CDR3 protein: CASSTGLAGVRKPGELFF. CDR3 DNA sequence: TGTGCCAGCAGCACGGGACTAGCGGGGGTCAGGAAACCCGGGGAGCTGTTTTTT.

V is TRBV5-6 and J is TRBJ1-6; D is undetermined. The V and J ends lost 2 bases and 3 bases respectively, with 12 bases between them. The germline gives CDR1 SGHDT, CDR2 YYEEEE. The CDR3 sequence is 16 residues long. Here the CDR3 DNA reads TGTGCCAGCAGCTTCTATGGACGGGGCTATAATTCACCCCTCCACTTT. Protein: CASSFYGRGYNSPLHF.

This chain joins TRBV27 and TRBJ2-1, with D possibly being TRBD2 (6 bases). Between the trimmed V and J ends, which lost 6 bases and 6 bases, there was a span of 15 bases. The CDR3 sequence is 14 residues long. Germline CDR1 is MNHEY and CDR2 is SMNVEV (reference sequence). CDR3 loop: CASRSLAPRNEQFF. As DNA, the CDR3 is TGTGCCAGCAGGAGCCTAGCGCCTCGCAATGAGCAGTTCTTC.

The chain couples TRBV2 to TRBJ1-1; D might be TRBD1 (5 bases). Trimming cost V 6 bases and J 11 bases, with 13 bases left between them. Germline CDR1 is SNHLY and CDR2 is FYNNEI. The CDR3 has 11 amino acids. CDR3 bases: TGTGCCAGCAGGGCCGGTTGGGGCGCTTTCTTT. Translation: CASRAGWGAFF.

CDR3 loop: CASLRDQGNEKLFF. The DNA of the CDR3 is TGTGCCAGCCTGCGGGACCAGGGTAATGAAAAACTGTTTTTT. V usage is TRBV2 and J usage is TRBJ1-4; maybe TRBD1 (5 bases). The germline V gene encodes CDR1 SNHLY and CDR2 FYNNEI. The V end was cut by 8 bases, the J end by 4 bases, with 14 bases between. The CDR3 contains 14 residues. Based on the CDR3 plus reference TRBV2 and TRBJ1-4, the full variable domain is EPEVTQTPSHQVTQMGQEVILRCVPISNHLYFYWYRQILGQKVEFLVSFYNNEISEKSEIFDDQFSVERPDGSNFTLKIRSTKLEDSAMYFCASLRDQGNEKLFFGSGTQLSVL.

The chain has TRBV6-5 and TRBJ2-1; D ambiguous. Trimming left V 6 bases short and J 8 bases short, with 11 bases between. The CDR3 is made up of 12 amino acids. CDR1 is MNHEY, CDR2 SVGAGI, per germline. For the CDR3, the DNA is TGTGCCAGCAGCCCCGGTTTTTATGAGCAGTTCTTC. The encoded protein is CASSPGFYEQFF.

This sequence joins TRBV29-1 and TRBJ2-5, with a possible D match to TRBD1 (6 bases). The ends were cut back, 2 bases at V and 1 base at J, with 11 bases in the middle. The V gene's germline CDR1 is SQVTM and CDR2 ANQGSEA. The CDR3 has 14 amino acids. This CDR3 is CSVEWTEGQETQYF. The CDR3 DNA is TGCAGCGTTGAATGGACAGAGGGCCAAGAGACCCAGTACTTC.

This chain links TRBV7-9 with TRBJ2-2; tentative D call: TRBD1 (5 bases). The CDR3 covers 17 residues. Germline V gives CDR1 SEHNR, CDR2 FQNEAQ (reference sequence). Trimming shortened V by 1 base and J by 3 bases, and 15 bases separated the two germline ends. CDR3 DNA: TGTGCCAGCAGCTTAGTCGGATACAGGATCTACACCGGGGAGCTGTTTTTT. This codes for CASSLVGYRIYTGELFF.

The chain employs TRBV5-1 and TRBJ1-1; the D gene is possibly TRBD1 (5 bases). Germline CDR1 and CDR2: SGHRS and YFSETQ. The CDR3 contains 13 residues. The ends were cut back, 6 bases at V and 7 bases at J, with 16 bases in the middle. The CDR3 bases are TGCGCCAGCACCACCGAAGGGCAGGGTGAAGCTTTCTTT. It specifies CASTTEGQGEAFF.

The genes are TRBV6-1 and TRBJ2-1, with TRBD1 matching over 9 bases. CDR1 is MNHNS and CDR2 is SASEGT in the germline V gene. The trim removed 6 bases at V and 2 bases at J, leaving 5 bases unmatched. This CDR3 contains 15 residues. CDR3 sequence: CASRRGQGPYNEQFF. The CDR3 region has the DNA TGTGCCAGCAGGAGGGGACAGGGTCCCTACAATGAGCAGTTCTTC.

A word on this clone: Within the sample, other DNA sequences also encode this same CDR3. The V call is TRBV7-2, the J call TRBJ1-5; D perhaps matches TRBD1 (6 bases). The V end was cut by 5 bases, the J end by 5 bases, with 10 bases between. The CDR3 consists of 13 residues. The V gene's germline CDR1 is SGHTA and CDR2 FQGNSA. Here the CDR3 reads CASSIRGDQPQHF. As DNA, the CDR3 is TGTGCCAGCAGCATCAGGGGAGATCAGCCCCAGCATTTT.

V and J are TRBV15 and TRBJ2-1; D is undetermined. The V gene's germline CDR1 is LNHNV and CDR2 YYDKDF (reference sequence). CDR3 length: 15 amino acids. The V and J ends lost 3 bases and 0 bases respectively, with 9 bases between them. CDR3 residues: CATSRSVSSYNEQFF. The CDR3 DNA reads TGTGCCACCAGCAGGAGCGTAAGCTCCTACAATGAGCAGTTCTTC.

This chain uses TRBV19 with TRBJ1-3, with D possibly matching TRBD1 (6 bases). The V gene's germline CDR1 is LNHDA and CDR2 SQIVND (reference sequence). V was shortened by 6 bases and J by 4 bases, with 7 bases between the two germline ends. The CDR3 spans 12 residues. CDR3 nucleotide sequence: TGTGCCAGTAGACAGGGAGGAAACACCATATATTTT. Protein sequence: CASRQGGNTIYF. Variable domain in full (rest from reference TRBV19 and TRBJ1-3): DGGITQSPKYLFRKEGQNVTLSCEQNLNHDAMYWYRQDPGQGLRLIYYSQIVNDFQKGDIAEGYSVSREKKESFPLTVTSAQKNPTAFYLCASRQGGNTIYFGEGSWLTVV.

The CDR3 spells CASSLGPGAATNEKLFF. Here the CDR3 DNA reads TGTGCCAGCAGTTTAGGTCCCGGTGCTGCAACTAATGAAAAACTGTTTTTT. The chain has TRBV27 and TRBJ1-4; D gene unclear. The germline CDR1 and CDR2 sequences are MNHEY and SMNVEV (reference sequence). The CDR3 consists of 17 residues. Between the trimmed V and J ends, which lost 2 bases and 0 bases, there was a span of 13 bases.

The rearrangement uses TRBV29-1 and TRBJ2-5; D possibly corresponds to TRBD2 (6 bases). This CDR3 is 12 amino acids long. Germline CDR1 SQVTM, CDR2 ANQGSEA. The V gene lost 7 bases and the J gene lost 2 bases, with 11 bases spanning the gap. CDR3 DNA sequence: TGCAGCGGTGGACTACCTCAAGAGACCCAGTACTTC. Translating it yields CSGGLPQETQYF. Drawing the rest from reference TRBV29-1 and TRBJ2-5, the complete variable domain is SAVISQKPSRDICQRGTSLTIQCQVDSQVTMMFWYRQQPGQSLTLIATANQGSEATYESGFVIDKFPISRPNLTFSTLTVSNMSPEDSSIYLCSGGLPQETQYFGPGTRLLVL.

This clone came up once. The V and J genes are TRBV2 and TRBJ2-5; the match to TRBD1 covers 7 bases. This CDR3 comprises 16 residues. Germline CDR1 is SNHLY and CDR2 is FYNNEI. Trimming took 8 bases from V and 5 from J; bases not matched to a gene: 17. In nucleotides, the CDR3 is TGTGCCAGCCGCTCCATCGCCGGGACCAGGGGGGAGACCCAGTACTTC. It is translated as CASRSIAGTRGETQYF. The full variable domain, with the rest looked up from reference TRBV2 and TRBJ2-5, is EPEVTQTPSHQVTQMGQEVILRCVPISNHLYFYWYRQILGQKVEFLVSFYNNEISEKSEIFDDQFSVERPDGSNFTLKIRSTKLEDSAMYFCASRSIAGTRGETQYFGPGTRLLVL.

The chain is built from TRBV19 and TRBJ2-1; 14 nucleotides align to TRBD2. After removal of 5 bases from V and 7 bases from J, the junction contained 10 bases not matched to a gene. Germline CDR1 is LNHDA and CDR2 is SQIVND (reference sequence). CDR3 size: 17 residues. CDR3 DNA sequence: TGTGCCAGTAGTCCCCCGGGACTAGCGGGAGTGGTGAATGAGCAGTTCTTC. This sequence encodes CASSPPGLAGVVNEQFF.

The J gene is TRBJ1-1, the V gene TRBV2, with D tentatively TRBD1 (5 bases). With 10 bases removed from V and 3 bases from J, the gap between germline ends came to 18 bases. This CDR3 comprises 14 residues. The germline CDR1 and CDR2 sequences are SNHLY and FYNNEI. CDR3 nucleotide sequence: TGTGCCATCCGAGGAAGGGGAGGAGACACTGAAGCTTTCTTT. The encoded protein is CAIRGRGGDTEAFF.